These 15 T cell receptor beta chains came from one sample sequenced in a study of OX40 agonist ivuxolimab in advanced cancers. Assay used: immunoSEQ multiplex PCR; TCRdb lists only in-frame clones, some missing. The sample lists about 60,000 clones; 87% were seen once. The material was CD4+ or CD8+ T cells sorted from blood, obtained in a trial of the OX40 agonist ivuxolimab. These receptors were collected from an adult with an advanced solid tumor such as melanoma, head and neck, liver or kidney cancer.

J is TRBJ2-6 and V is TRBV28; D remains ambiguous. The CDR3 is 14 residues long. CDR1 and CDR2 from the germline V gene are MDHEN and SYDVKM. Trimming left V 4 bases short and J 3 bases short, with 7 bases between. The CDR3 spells CASSWGFGANVLTF. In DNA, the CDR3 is TGTGCCAGCAGTTGGGGATTTGGGGCCAACGTCCTGACTTTC.

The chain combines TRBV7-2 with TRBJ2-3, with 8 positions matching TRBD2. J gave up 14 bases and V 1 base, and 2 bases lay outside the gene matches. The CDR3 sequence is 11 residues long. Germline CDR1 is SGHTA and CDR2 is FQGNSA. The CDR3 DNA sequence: TGTGCCAGCAGCTTAGGGACTAGCTCGTATTTT. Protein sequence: CASSLGTSSYF.

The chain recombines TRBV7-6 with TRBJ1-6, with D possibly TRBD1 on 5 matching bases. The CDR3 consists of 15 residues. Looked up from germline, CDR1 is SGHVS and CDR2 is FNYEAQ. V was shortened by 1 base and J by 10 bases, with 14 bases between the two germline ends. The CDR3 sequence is CASSLDGGRRSPLHF. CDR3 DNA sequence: TGTGCCAGCAGCTTAGATGGGGGACGCAGGTCACCCCTCCACTTT.

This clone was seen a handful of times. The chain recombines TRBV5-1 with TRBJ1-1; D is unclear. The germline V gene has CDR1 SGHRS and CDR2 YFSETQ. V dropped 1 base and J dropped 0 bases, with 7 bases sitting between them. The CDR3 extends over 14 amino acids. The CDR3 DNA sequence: TGCGCCAGCAGCTTGCAGGCGTTGAACACTGAAGCTTTCTTT. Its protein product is CASSLQALNTEAFF.

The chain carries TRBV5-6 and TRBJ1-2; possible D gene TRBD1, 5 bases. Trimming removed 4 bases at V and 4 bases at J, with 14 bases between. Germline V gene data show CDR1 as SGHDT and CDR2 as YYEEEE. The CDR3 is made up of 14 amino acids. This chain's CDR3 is CASSPRLDTYGYTF. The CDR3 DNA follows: TGTGCCAGCAGCCCTCGACTGGACACCTATGGCTACACCTTC.

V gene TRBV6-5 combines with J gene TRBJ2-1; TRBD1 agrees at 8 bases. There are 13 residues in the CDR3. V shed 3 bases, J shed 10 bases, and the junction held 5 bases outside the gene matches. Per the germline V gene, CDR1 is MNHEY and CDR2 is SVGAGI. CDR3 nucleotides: TGTGCCAGCAGTTATGGGCGGGACAGGGAGCAGTTCTTC. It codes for CASSYGRDREQFF.

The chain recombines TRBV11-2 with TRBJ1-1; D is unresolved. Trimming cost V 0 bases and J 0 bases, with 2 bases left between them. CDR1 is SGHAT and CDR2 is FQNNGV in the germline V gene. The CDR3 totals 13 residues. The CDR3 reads CASSLDMNTEAFF. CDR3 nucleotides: TGTGCCAGCAGCTTAGACATGAACACTGAAGCTTTCTTT. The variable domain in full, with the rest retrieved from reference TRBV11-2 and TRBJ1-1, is EAGVAQSPRYKIIEKRQSVAFWCNPISGHATLYWYQQILGQGPKLLIQFQNNGVVDDSQLPKDRFSAERLKGVDSTLKIQPAKLEDSAVYLCASSLDMNTEAFFGQGTRLTVV.

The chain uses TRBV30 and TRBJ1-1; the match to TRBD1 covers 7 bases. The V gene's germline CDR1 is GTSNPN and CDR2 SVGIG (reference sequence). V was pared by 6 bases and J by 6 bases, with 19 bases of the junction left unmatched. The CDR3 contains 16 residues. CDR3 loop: CACAYQEGAPPAEAFF. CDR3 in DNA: TGTGCCTGCGCTTACCAGGAGGGGGCCCCCCCGGCTGAAGCTTTCTTT.

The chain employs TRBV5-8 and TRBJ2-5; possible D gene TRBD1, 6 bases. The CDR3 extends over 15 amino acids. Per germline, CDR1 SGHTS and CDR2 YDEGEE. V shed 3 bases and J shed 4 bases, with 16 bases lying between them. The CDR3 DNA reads TGTGCCAGCAGCTCCCTTTGGCACAGGGTAGAGACCCAGTACTTC. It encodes CASSSLWHRVETQYF.

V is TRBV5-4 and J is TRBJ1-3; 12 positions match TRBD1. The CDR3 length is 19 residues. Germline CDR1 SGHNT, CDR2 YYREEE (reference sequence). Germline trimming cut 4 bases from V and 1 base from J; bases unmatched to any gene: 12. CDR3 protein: CASSPRGTGGLSSGNTIYF. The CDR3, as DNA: TGTGCCAGCAGCCCCAGGGGGACAGGGGGCTTATCATCTGGAAACACCATATATTTT. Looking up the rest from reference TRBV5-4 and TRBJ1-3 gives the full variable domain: ETGVTQSPTHLIKTRGQQVTLRCSSQSGHNTVSWYQQALGQGPQFIFQYYREEENGRGNFPPRFSGLQFPNYSSELNVNALELDDSALYLCASSPRGTGGLSSGNTIYFGEGSWLTVV.

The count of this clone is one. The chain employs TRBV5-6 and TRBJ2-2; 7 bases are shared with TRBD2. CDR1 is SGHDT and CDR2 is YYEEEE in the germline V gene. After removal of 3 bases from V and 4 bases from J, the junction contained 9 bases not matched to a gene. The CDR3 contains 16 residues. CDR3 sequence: CASSSLAGMPTGELFF. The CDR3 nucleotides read TGTGCCAGCAGCTCCTTAGCGGGCATGCCCACCGGGGAGCTGTTTTTT.

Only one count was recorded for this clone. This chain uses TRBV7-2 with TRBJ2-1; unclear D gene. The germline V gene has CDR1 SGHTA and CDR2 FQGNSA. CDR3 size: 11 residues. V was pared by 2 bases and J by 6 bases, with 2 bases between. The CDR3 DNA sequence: TGTGCCAGCAGCTTAATCAATGAGCAGTTCTTC. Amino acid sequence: CASSLINEQFF.

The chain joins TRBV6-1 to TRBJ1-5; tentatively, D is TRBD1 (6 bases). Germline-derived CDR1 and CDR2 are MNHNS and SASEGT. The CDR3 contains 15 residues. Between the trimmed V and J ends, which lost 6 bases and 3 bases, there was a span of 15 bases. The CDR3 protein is CASRPTGLDNQPQHF. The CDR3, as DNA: TGTGCCAGCAGGCCAACAGGGTTAGACAATCAGCCCCAGCATTTT.

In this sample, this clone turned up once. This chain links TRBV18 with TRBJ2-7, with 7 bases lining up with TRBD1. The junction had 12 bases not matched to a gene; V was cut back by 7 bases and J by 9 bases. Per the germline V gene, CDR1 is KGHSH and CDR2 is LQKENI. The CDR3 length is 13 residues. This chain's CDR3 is CASFTLQQGRQYF. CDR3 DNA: TGTGCCAGCTTCACCCTCCAACAGGGGAGGCAGTACTTC.

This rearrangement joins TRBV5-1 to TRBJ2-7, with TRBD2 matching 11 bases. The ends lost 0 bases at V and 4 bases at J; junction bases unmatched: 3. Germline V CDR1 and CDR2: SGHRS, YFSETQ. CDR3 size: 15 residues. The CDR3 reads CASSLGTSGGYEQYF. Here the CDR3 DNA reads TGCGCCAGCAGCTTGGGTACTAGCGGGGGTTACGAGCAGTACTTC.